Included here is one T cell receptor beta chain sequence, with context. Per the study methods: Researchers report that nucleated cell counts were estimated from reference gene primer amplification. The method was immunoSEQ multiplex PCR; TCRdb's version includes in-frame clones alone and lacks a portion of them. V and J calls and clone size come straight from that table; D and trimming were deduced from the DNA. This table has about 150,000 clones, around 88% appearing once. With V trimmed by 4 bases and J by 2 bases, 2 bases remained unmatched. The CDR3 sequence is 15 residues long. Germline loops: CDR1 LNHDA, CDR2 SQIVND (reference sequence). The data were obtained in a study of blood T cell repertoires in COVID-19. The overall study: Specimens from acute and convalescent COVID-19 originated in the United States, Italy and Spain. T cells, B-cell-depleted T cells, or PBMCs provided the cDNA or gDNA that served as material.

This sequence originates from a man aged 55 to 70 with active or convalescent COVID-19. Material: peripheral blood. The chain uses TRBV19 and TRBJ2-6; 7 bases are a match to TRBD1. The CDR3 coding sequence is TGTGCCAGTAGTAGTACAGGGGCTGGGGCCAACGTCCTGACTTTC. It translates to CASSSTGAGANVLTF.